What follows are 30 T cell receptor beta chains derived from one specimen sequenced in a study of T cell repertoires in cytomegalovirus infection. These receptors' antigens are unknown. TCRdb re-called the reads with MiXCR, one entry per CDR3 protein. The top ten hold roughly 13% of the sample, which has around 900,000 distinct CDR3 sequences, roughly 30% seen once. Sequenced here: cultured CD8+ T cells from PBMCs, sampled from culture after CMV antigen stimulation. The receptor source for this set is a human donor in good health (CMV status not recorded). Some clones in this sample may be carry-over from other donors' samples.

Points on this clonotype: Just one base apart from a much larger clone, this may be a read error. The genes are TRBV7-8 and TRBJ1-5; the D gene is possibly TRBD1 (5 bases). CDR1 SGHVS and CDR2 FQNEAQ come from the germline V gene. With 10 bases removed from V and 1 base from J, the gap between germline ends came to 20 bases. This CDR3 is built from 16 residues. The chain's CDR3 is CATKETGGRSNQPQHF. The CDR3 DNA follows: TGTGCCACCAAAGAAACGGGGGGACGGAGCAATCAGCCCCAGCATTTT.

The sample holds a few counts of this clonotype. The V call is TRBV24-1, the J call TRBJ2-1; D is perhaps TRBD2 (6 bases). The length of the CDR3 is 13 residues. V was trimmed by 2 bases and J by 5 bases, leaving 6 bases between them. Germline CDR1 reads KGHDR; CDR2 reads SFDVKD. CDR3 loop: CATSDSGDNEQFF. The CDR3, as DNA: TGTGCCACCAGTGATTCGGGGGACAATGAGCAGTTCTTC.

This clonotype has at least ten counts. The chain couples TRBV6-1 to TRBJ2-3; TRBD2 might be the D (6 bases). From germline, CDR1 is MNHNS and CDR2 SASEGT. The CDR3 sequence is 16 residues long. V was shortened by 3 bases and J by 0 bases, with 13 bases between the two germline ends. This CDR3 reads CASSDFPGESTDTQYF. CDR3 bases: TGTGCCAGCAGTGACTTTCCGGGAGAAAGCACAGATACGCAGTATTTT.

This clonotype was observed a handful of times. The rearrangement uses TRBV6-2 or TRBV6-3 and TRBJ2-7, with D tentatively TRBD1 (5 bases). The CDR3 extends over 16 amino acids. The germline CDR1 and CDR2 sequences are MNHEY and SVGEGT. V was shortened by 4 bases and J by 2 bases, with 18 bases between the two germline ends. Here the CDR3 reads CASSSPLFRGTYEQYV. CDR3 bases: TGTGCCAGCAGTTCCCCTCTTTTTAGGGGAACCTACGAGCAGTACGTC.

The rearrangement joins TRBV20-1 to TRBJ1-2, with 12 bases identical to TRBD1. Unmatched junction bases numbered 13, after V lost 6 bases and J lost 8 bases. CDR3 length equals 15 residues. CDR1 is DFQATT and CDR2 is SNEGSKA in the germline V gene (reference sequence). The CDR3, as DNA: TGCAGTGCCTTTCAGCCGGGACAGGGGGCGCAAGGCTACACCTTC. Encoded protein: CSAFQPGQGAQGYTF.

A few counts support this clonotype. The genes are TRBV2 and TRBJ2-3; the match to TRBD1 covers 8 bases. V was clipped by 8 bases and J by 4 bases; unmatched bases: 14. The CDR3 has 16 residues. Germline loops: CDR1 SNHLY, CDR2 FYNNEI. The CDR3 DNA reads as TGTGCCAGCGGGGGTAACCGGGACAGGTATGCAGATACGCAGTATTTT. Amino acids: CASGGNRDRYADTQYF.

In DNA form, the CDR3 reads TGTGCCAGCAGTTCCACTCGGACAGGGTTCACCGGGGAGCTGTTTTTT. It translates to CASSSTRTGFTGELFF. The rearrangement links TRBV6-2 or TRBV6-3 to TRBJ2-2, with TRBD1 matching over 8 bases. This CDR3 has 16 amino acids. From germline, CDR1 is MNHEY and CDR2 SVGEGT. Losses at the gene ends were 4 bases for V and 4 bases for J; bases not matched to a gene: 8.

The CDR3 loop is CSARAPGVNTEAFF. The CDR3 coding sequence is TGCAGTGCTAGGGCTCCCGGCGTGAACACTGAAGCTTTCTTT. The chain combines TRBV20-1 with TRBJ1-1; D is unresolved. Germline CDR1 and CDR2: DFQATT and SNEGSKA (reference sequence). Trimming cost V 3 bases and J 0 bases, with 11 bases left between them. The CDR3 spans 14 residues.

This clonotype was recorded a few times. The chain is built from TRBV7-9 and TRBJ2-1; 8 bases are a match to TRBD2. V lost 5 bases to trimming and J lost 0 bases; unmatched junction nucleotides: 3. The germline CDR1 and CDR2 sequences are SEHNR and FQNEAQ (reference sequence). The CDR3 contains 15 residues. The CDR3 protein is CASSDGGASYNEQFF. The CDR3 region has the DNA TGTGCCAGCAGCGACGGGGGGGCCTCCTACAATGAGCAGTTCTTC.

This clonotype has more than one count but fewer than ten. The chain combines TRBV28 with TRBJ2-3; 12 nucleotides match TRBD2. Per germline, CDR1 MDHEN and CDR2 SYDVKM. V was clipped by 3 bases and J by 3 bases; unmatched bases: 13. This CDR3 comprises 19 residues. The CDR3 loop reads CASSLRDPLAGGETDTQYF. CDR3 DNA: TGTGCCAGCAGTTTGCGGGACCCTCTAGCGGGGGGGGAGACAGATACGCAGTATTTT.

The chain has TRBV27 and TRBJ2-7; 8 bases are a match to TRBD1. Per the germline V gene, CDR1 is MNHEY and CDR2 is SMNVEV (reference sequence). V shed 4 bases and J 1 base; nucleotides not matched to a gene: 3. The CDR3 loop spans 14 amino acids. For the CDR3, the DNA is TGTGCCAGCAGTTCCCGGGACAGGTCCTACGAGCAGTACTTC. It codes for CASSSRDRSYEQYF.

On this clonotype: This may come from a read error, since a much larger clone is one base off. V gene TRBV7-8 combines with J gene TRBJ1-5; unclear D gene. This CDR3 region has 17 residues. Germline CDR1 SGHVS, CDR2 FQNEAQ. CDR3 DNA: TGTGCCAGCAGCTTAAGTTCCGACCGCGTTTTGGATCAGTCCCAGCATTTT. It yields the protein CASSLSSDRVLDQSQHF.

This clonotype was observed a handful of times. The J gene is TRBJ2-7, the V gene TRBV23-1, with unresolved D. TRBV23-1 is an open reading frame, and its role is uncertain. V was trimmed by 10 bases and J by 1 base, leaving 23 bases between them. This CDR3 is 16 amino acids long. The CDR3 loop reads CANPARFPVGSYEQYV. Written as DNA, the CDR3 is TGCGCCAACCCAGCTAGGTTTCCAGTTGGTTCCTACGAGCAGTACGTC.

The table lists this clonotype with a count of one. It may be a read error: a sequence one base away is much more abundant. The rearrangement uses TRBV7-6 and TRBJ1-5; D is perhaps TRBD1 (5 bases). Germline loops: CDR1 SGHVS, CDR2 FNYEAQ. The CDR3 is 15 amino acids. CDR3 nucleotide sequence: TGTGCCAGCAGCTTACGGGGCGCGAGCAATCAGCCCCGGCATTTT. Translation gives CASSLRGASNQPRHF.

CDR3 coding DNA: TGTGCCAGCAGCCTTGGGGACAGGGGGCCCCAGCATTTT. Encoded protein: CASSLGDRGPQHF. The J gene is TRBJ1-5, the V gene TRBV5-6, with 10 bases matching TRBD1. CDR1 is SGHDT and CDR2 is YYEEEE in the germline V gene. This CDR3 has 13 amino acids. J gave up 9 bases and V 4 bases, and 4 bases lay outside the gene matches.

The V call is TRBV7-9, the J call TRBJ1-4, with 8 nucleotides matching TRBD1. Losses at the gene ends were 5 bases for V and 2 bases for J; bases not matched to a gene: 4. Germline CDR1 SEHNR, CDR2 FQNEAQ (reference sequence). CDR3 length: 15 residues. The CDR3 sequence: CASSIGQGTNEKLFF. Written as DNA, the CDR3 is TGTGCCAGCAGCATCGGACAGGGCACTAATGAAAAACTGTTTTTT.

As for this clonotype: An end of the junction does not agree with germline; a read error may underlie this. V gene TRBV27 combines with J gene TRBJ1-2, with no clear D. Looked up from germline, CDR1 is MNHEY and CDR2 is SMNVEV (reference sequence). The CDR3 spans 12 residues. This CDR3 is CASSSRPGVPFF. CDR3 in DNA: TGTGCCAGCAGTTCTCGTCCGGGAGTCCCTTTCTTC.

V usage is TRBV6-4 and J usage is TRBJ2-1, with D possibly being TRBD2 (6 bases). V shed 3 bases and J shed 3 bases, with 12 bases lying between them. CDR1 is MRHNA, CDR2 SNTAGT, per germline. The CDR3 runs 15 residues. In DNA form, the CDR3 reads TGTGCCAGCAGTGAGTGGGCTAGCGACTACAATGAGCAGTTCTTC. This sequence encodes CASSEWASDYNEQFF.

The chain combines TRBV28 with TRBJ1-1; D uncertain. V was trimmed by 1 base and J by 0 bases, leaving 12 bases between them. The CDR3 loop spans 16 amino acids. The V gene's germline CDR1 is MDHEN and CDR2 SYDVKM. CDR3 DNA sequence: TGTGCCAGCAGTTTATTTGCCTCCGGGATGAACACTGAAGCTTTCTTT. This translates into CASSLFASGMNTEAFF.

This clonotype showed up many times. The J gene is TRBJ2-3, the V gene TRBV6-1, with TRBD2 matching over 7 bases. J gave up 4 bases and V 5 bases, and 6 bases lay outside the gene matches. The CDR3 extends over 14 amino acids. CDR1 MNHNS and CDR2 SASEGT come from the germline V gene. CDR3 bases: TGTGCCAGCAGTTGGGGGGGGGAGCCAGATACGCAGTATTTT. It codes for CASSWGGEPDTQYF.

This clonotype showed up many times. The chain links TRBV10-3 to TRBJ2-5; 7 bases agree with TRBD1. CDR3 length equals 15 residues. Germline V gene lookup returns CDR1 ENHRY and CDR2 SYGVKD. Trimming at V came to 1 base and at J to 3 bases, leaving 5 bases not matched to a gene. The DNA for the CDR3 is TGTGCCATCAGTGAGTTCCGGGACAGAAAAGAGACCCAGTACTTC. As protein: CAISEFRDRKETQYF.

The rearrangement joins TRBV4-1 to TRBJ2-7, with 12 bases lining up with TRBD2. This CDR3 comprises 16 residues. The germline V gene has CDR1 MGHRA and CDR2 YSYEKL. V trimming: 3 bases; J trimming: 3 bases; junction bases outside the gene matches: 6. In nucleotides, the CDR3 is TGCGCCAGCAGCCATGAGACTAGCGGGGGCTACTACGAGCAGTACTTC. Protein sequence: CASSHETSGGYYEQYF.

The chain combines TRBV20-1 with TRBJ2-7, with D possibly being TRBD2 (5 bases). The CDR3 is made up of 15 amino acids. Trimming stripped 0 bases from V and 2 bases from J, with 14 bases between. The germline V gene has CDR1 DFQATT and CDR2 SNEGSKA (reference sequence). CDR3 residues: CSARDPRRPAYEQYF. The CDR3 DNA is TGCAGTGCTAGAGATCCCAGGAGGCCTGCCTACGAGCAGTACTTC.

The table lists this clonotype with a few counts. The chain links TRBV6-6 to TRBJ1-2, with 7 bases fitting TRBD1. Germline CDR1 reads MNHNY; CDR2 reads SVGAGI (reference sequence). This CDR3 has 14 residues. V was clipped by 8 bases and J by 8 bases; unmatched bases: 14. CDR3 bases: TGTGCCAGCGCCCATCGGGCGGACAGGTTCGGCTACACCTTC. Its translation: CASAHRADRFGYTF.

This clonotype was observed a few times. The genes are TRBV6-2 or TRBV6-3 and TRBJ1-2; 7 positions agree with TRBD1. The CDR3 loop spans 12 amino acids. Trimming cost V 6 bases and J 8 bases; bases outside gene matches: 6. CDR1 MNHEY and CDR2 SVGEGT come from the germline V gene. CDR3 nucleotide sequence: TGTGCCAGCAGCCGGGGACAGATCGGCTACACCTTC. Protein product: CASSRGQIGYTF.

The J gene is TRBJ1-6, the V gene TRBV7-2, with D unresolved. Germline V gene sequence: CDR1 SGHTA, CDR2 FQGNSA. The CDR3 spans 14 residues. V was cut by 5 bases and J by 9 bases, with 14 bases left in between. This CDR3 reads CASSQGPVGSPLHF. CDR3 coding DNA: TGTGCCAGCAGCCAAGGACCAGTGGGTTCACCCCTCCACTTT.

In the case of this clonotype: Given a much more abundant clone one base away, this may be a read error. The rearrangement joins TRBV7-2 to TRBJ1-2; perhaps TRBD1 as D (5 bases). Per germline, CDR1 SGHTA and CDR2 FQGNSA. The CDR3 extends over 15 amino acids. V gave up 0 bases and J gave up 2 bases, with 10 bases separating them. CDR3 sequence: CASSLAQGGNYGYTF. The CDR3 DNA is TGTGCCAGCAGCTTAGCGCAGGGCGGCAACTATGGCTACACCTTC.

To note about this clonotype: A much larger clone differs from this one at a single base, so this may be a read error. The chain is built from TRBV7-9 and TRBJ1-3; D call uncertain. The CDR3 extends over 13 amino acids. Germline CDR1 SEHNR, CDR2 FQNEAQ (reference sequence). The CDR3 DNA sequence: TGTACCAGCAGCTTAGAGGAGGGAAACACCATATATTTT. Amino acid sequence: CTSSLEEGNTIYF.

The chain couples TRBV7-9 to TRBJ2-7; 8 positions agree with TRBD1. Germline loops: CDR1 SEHNR, CDR2 FQNEAQ (reference sequence). There are 13 residues in the CDR3. Unmatched junction bases numbered 7, after V lost 8 bases and J lost 4 bases. The CDR3 here is CASGAGGWYEQYF. The CDR3, as DNA: TGTGCCAGCGGGGCAGGGGGCTGGTACGAGCAGTACTTC.

About this clonotype: A much more abundant neighbour one base away suggests this may be a read error. This chain uses TRBV12-3 or TRBV12-4 with TRBJ2-3; D not resolved. Trimming took 4 bases from V and 1 from J, leaving 3 bases between them. This CDR3 spans 12 amino acids. CDR3: CASSWRTDTQYF. The CDR3 DNA sequence: TGTGCCAGCAGTTGGCGCACAGATACGCAGTATTTT.